The 11 T cell receptor beta chains below come from one sample, sequenced in a study of early T cells in non-severe SARS-CoV-2 infection. TCRdb analysed the 5' RACE reads with MiXCR anew, one entry per CDR3 protein. The sample holds 70,000 or so distinct CDR3 sequences, about 9.4% seen once. The specimen was whole blood, collected at baseline. Receptor source: an adult who was a healthcare worker with PCR-confirmed SARS-CoV-2 infection or an uninfected control (not recorded which).

This clonotype was detected ten times or more. The rearrangement joins TRBV6-6 to TRBJ2-3; TRBD1 matches 9 bases. Trimming cost V 6 bases and J 4 bases; bases outside gene matches: 8. The germline gives CDR1 MNHNY, CDR2 SVGAGI (reference sequence). The CDR3 spans 15 residues. CDR3 in amino acids: CASRRTQGASDTQYF. CDR3 nucleotides: TGTGCCAGCAGACGGACACAGGGGGCGTCAGATACGCAGTATTTT.

In this sample, this clonotype turned up a few times. The J gene is TRBJ1-1, the V gene TRBV12-3 or TRBV12-4, with TRBD1 identical over 8 bases. The CDR3 extends over 16 amino acids. The V and J ends lost 2 bases and 1 base, in that order; junction bases with no gene match: 6. Here the CDR3 reads CASSLSQGARNTEAFF. As DNA, the CDR3 is TGTGCCAGCAGTTTAAGTCAGGGGGCTCGGAACACTGAAGCTTTCTTT.

The sample holds many counts of this clonotype. V usage is TRBV27 and J usage is TRBJ1-1, with D maybe TRBD1 (6 bases). From germline, CDR1 is MNHEY and CDR2 SMNVEV (reference sequence). This CDR3 spans 12 amino acids. V was shortened by 8 bases and J by 3 bases, with 10 bases between the two germline ends. The CDR3 DNA reads as TGTGCCAGCGGGGGCGGATACACTGAAGCTTTCTTT. The encoded protein is CASGGGYTEAFF.

At least ten counts were recorded for this clonotype. V is TRBV2 and J is TRBJ2-7; D not certain. The CDR3 loop spans 13 amino acids. Trimming cost V 1 base and J 6 bases, with 10 bases left between them. In germline, CDR1 is SNHLY, CDR2 FYNNEI. The CDR3 loop is CASSEVGASEQYF. The CDR3 coding sequence is TGTGCCAGCAGTGAAGTCGGAGCCAGCGAGCAGTACTTC.

This clonotype was picked up a small number of times. The chain's CDR3 is CASSPQGAIADTQYF. CDR3 nucleotide sequence: TGTGCCAGCTCACCACAGGGGGCGATCGCAGATACGCAGTATTTT. The genes are TRBV18 and TRBJ2-3; 7 bases agree with TRBD1. The germline gives CDR1 KGHSH, CDR2 LQKENI. The V segment lost 1 base and the J segment 4 bases; nucleotides outside the gene matches: 5. CDR3 length: 15 amino acids.

The chain uses TRBV10-3 and TRBJ1-1; D is unresolved. Trimming cost V 4 bases and J 1 base, with 10 bases left between them. CDR3 length: 14 amino acids. Looked up from germline, CDR1 is ENHRY and CDR2 is SYGVKD. CDR3 loop: CAISVQGGNTEAFF. In DNA form, the CDR3 reads TGTGCCATCAGTGTACAAGGCGGGAACACTGAAGCTTTCTTT.

This clonotype was found many times. The gene calls are TRBV12-3 or TRBV12-4 and TRBJ1-1; 9 nucleotides match TRBD1. CDR3 length: 14 residues. V was pared by 5 bases and J by 4 bases, with 5 bases of the junction left unmatched. In DNA form, the CDR3 reads TGTGCCAGCAGTAAACAGGGGGCGAGCACTGAAGCTTTCTTT. It translates to CASSKQGASTEAFF.

J is TRBJ1-1 and V is TRBV6-5, with D tentatively TRBD1 (6 bases). Trimming left V 6 bases short and J 1 base short, with 9 bases between. The CDR3 runs to 13 residues. CDR1 and CDR2 (germline): MNHEY, SVGAGI. The DNA for the CDR3 is TGTGCCAGCAGGCTACAGGGGAACACTGAAGCTTTCTTT. This translates into CASRLQGNTEAFF.

There are many counts of this clonotype. This chain connects TRBV10-3 to TRBJ2-5; 13 nucleotides align to TRBD2. CDR3 length equals 15 residues. With 10 bases clipped from V and 9 bases from J, the junction kept 14 bases outside the gene matches. Germline CDR1 and CDR2: ENHRY and SYGVKD. CDR3 sequence reads: CATRITGTSGEAQYF. Written as DNA, the CDR3 is TGTGCCACCCGAATAACCGGGACTAGCGGGGAGGCCCAGTACTTC.

This clonotype was detected many times. Written as DNA, the CDR3 is TGTGCCAGCAGCTCACTTCGGGCCAAGCTACCAGATACGCAGTATTTT. This codes for CASSSLRAKLPDTQYF. The chain employs TRBV11-2 and TRBJ2-3; D remains unclear. V shed 4 bases and J shed 4 bases, with 18 bases lying between them. Looked up from germline, CDR1 is SGHAT and CDR2 is FQNNGV. This CDR3 has 16 residues.

The rearrangement joins TRBV3-1 to TRBJ2-1, with 8 bases lining up with TRBD2. Per the germline V gene, CDR1 is LGHDT and CDR2 is YNNKEL (reference sequence). Trimming at V came to 2 bases and at J to 4 bases, leaving 4 bases not matched to a gene. The CDR3 loop spans 15 amino acids. This CDR3 reads CASSQSGGRYNEQFF. The CDR3 nucleotides read TGTGCCAGCAGCCAAAGCGGGGGCCGTTACAATGAGCAGTTCTTC.